The 11 T cell receptor beta chains given below trace back to one sample, sequenced in a study of control samples from healthy donors and cancer patients. Sequencing was performed with immunoSEQ multiplex PCR; in TCRdb, only in-frame clones are kept and a portion is missing. The sample consists of around 68,000 clones, 65% to 85% of them appearing once. Sequencing was carried out using blood. Receptors were obtained from a man aged 60-69 years in good health.

The chain uses TRBV5-1 and TRBJ2-1; maybe TRBD2 (6 bases). Trimming removed 1 base at V and 7 bases at J, with 12 bases between. Germline V gene sequence: CDR1 SGHRS, CDR2 YFSETQ. This CDR3 contains 14 residues. CDR3 sequence reads: CASSLRPGENEQFF. The CDR3 nucleotides read TGCGCCAGCAGCTTGAGGCCGGGAGAGAATGAGCAGTTCTTC. Combining the CDR3 with reference TRBV5-1 and TRBJ2-1 gives the whole variable domain KAGVTQTPRYLIKTRGQQVTLSCSPISGHRSVSWYQQTPGQGLQFLFEYFSETQRNKGNFPGRFSGRQFSNSRSEMNVSTLELGDSALYLCASSLRPGENEQFFGPGTRLTVL.

The gene calls are TRBV3-1 (or the pseudogene TRBV3-2) and TRBJ2-1; 9 positions match TRBD2. CDR3 length: 18 residues. The germline gives CDR1 LGHDT, CDR2 YNNKEL (reference sequence). Trimming took 1 base from V and 5 from J; bases not matched to a gene: 12. This chain's CDR3 is CASSQGSMGLARNNEQFF. The DNA for the CDR3 is TGTGCCAGCAGCCAAGGGTCTATGGGACTAGCCAGGAACAATGAGCAGTTCTTC.

J is TRBJ1-6 and V is TRBV7-2; D unresolved. The CDR3 runs to 12 residues. Germline values: CDR1 SGHTA, CDR2 FQGNSA. V gave up 6 bases and J gave up 8 bases, with 8 bases separating them. The CDR3 here is CASRLGDSPLHF. As DNA, the CDR3 is TGTGCCAGCAGACTGGGCGATTCACCCCTCCACTTT.

V is TRBV6-6 and J is TRBJ1-2, with TRBD1 matching over 10 bases. J gave up 8 bases and V 6 bases, and 3 bases lay outside the gene matches. The germline CDR1 and CDR2 sequences are MNHNY and SVGAGI (reference sequence). The CDR3 sequence is 12 residues long. This CDR3 is CASRGTGEGYTF. As DNA, the CDR3 is TGTGCCAGCAGGGGGACAGGGGAGGGCTACACCTTC.

The chain combines TRBV28 with TRBJ2-3; D remains unclear. The CDR3 is 12 amino acids. Trimming removed 7 bases at V and 2 bases at J, with 7 bases between. Germline values: CDR1 MDHEN, CDR2 SYDVKM. The CDR3 here is CASTQYTDTQYF. CDR3 bases: TGTGCCAGCACACAATACACAGATACGCAGTATTTT.

The rearrangement links TRBV19 to TRBJ2-4; TRBD1 agrees at 7 bases. In germline, CDR1 is LNHDA, CDR2 SQIVND (reference sequence). With 10 bases clipped from V and 2 bases from J, the junction kept 5 bases outside the gene matches. There are 13 residues in the CDR3. The CDR3 loop is CATGQTTKNIQYF. CDR3 in DNA: TGTGCCACGGGACAGACAACCAAAAACATTCAGTACTTC.

The rearrangement joins TRBV24-1 to TRBJ2-1; 8 bases are shared with TRBD2. The CDR3 contains 14 residues. The junction had 2 bases not matched to a gene; V was cut back by 5 bases and J by 3 bases. Germline values: CDR1 KGHDR, CDR2 SFDVKD. CDR3 sequence: CATSVAGGYNEQFF. CDR3 sequence (DNA): TGTGCCACCAGTGTGGCGGGAGGCTACAATGAGCAGTTCTTC.

This clone was picked up one time. The V and J genes are TRBV7-9 and TRBJ2-1, with 7 bases lining up with TRBD2. The V gene's germline CDR1 is SEHNR and CDR2 FQNEAQ (reference sequence). The junction had 7 bases not matched to a gene; V was cut back by 5 bases and J by 6 bases. CDR3 length: 14 residues. This chain's CDR3 is CASSPQRGGNEQFF. In DNA form, the CDR3 reads TGTGCCAGCAGCCCTCAACGCGGGGGCAATGAGCAGTTCTTC.

This chain joins TRBV7-2 and TRBJ1-5; no reliable D call. There are 14 residues in the CDR3. V was cut by 4 bases and J by 3 bases, with 10 bases left in between. CDR1 is SGHTA and CDR2 is FQGNSA in the germline V gene. CDR3 loop: CASSSAGSNQPQHF. The CDR3 region has the DNA TGTGCCAGCAGCTCAGCGGGGTCCAATCAGCCCCAGCATTTT.

The chain is built from TRBV12-3 or TRBV12-4 and TRBJ1-6; D ambiguous. V was trimmed by 4 bases and J by 11 bases, leaving 12 bases between them. This CDR3 contains 13 residues. CDR3 nucleotide sequence: TGTGCCAGCAGTTGGGCAGAAGAAGCACCCCTCCACTTT. Protein product: CASSWAEEAPLHF.

The rearrangement links TRBV7-9 to TRBJ1-1; D not certain. V was shortened by 5 bases and J by 3 bases, with 4 bases between the two germline ends. CDR1 and CDR2 (germline): SEHNR, FQNEAQ (reference sequence). This CDR3 is 11 amino acids long. The CDR3 DNA is TGTGCCAGCAGCACCGACACTGAAGCTTTCTTT. Translated, it gives CASSTDTEAFF.